The 20 T cell receptor beta chains below all came from one sample that was sequenced in a study of T-cell memory formation after mild COVID-19. TCRdb called the 5' RACE reads again in MiXCR, with one record for every CDR3 protein. The sample shows roughly 150,000 distinct CDR3 sequences, 10% to 15% of them seen only once. Sequencing was done on a sample of PBMCs or a T cell subset sorted from them (not recorded which). These receptor sequences come from a man aged 18 to 29 who had mild COVID-19 (a few samples of this study predate the infection). Cell type and time point are not known.

This clonotype showed up just a few times. The V and J genes are TRBV28 and TRBJ2-7, with 8 bases that match TRBD1. The length of the CDR3 is 13 residues. Germline CDR1 MDHEN, CDR2 SYDVKM. V was pared by 4 bases and J by 3 bases, with 2 bases of the junction left unmatched. CDR3 sequence reads: CASSSQGVYEQYV. CDR3 coding DNA: TGTGCCAGCAGTTCACAGGGGGTCTACGAGCAGTACGTC.

This clonotype was counted ten times or more. The gene calls are TRBV7-2 and TRBJ2-1, with TRBD1 as a possible D gene (6 bases). The V gene's germline CDR1 is SGHTA and CDR2 FQGNSA. The CDR3 has 14 amino acids. The V end lost 1 base, the J end lost 7 bases, and 11 bases lay between the germline ends. CDR3 amino acids: CASSLERTENEQFF. As DNA, the CDR3 is TGTGCCAGCAGCTTAGAGAGGACAGAGAATGAGCAGTTCTTC.

This clonotype has just a few counts. The rearrangement joins TRBV29-1 to TRBJ1-2; tentative D call: TRBD1 (5 bases). V was clipped by 4 bases and J by 2 bases, with 17 bases between them. The germline CDR1 and CDR2 sequences are SQVTM and ANQGSEA. The CDR3 spans 15 residues. The CDR3: CSVGGGVQANYGYTF. The DNA for the CDR3 is TGCAGCGTTGGAGGAGGCGTACAGGCAAACTATGGCTACACCTTC.

The rearrangement links TRBV29-1 to TRBJ2-3; possibly TRBD1 for D (5 bases). Germline CDR1 reads SQVTM; CDR2 reads ANQGSEA. This CDR3 comprises 12 residues. The V and J ends lost 3 bases and 1 base respectively, with 5 bases between them. The CDR3 DNA reads TGCAGCGTTGACAGGGGCACAGATACGCAGTATTTT. This gives the protein CSVDRGTDTQYF.

This sequence joins TRBV20-1 and TRBJ1-3, with D unclear. Germline CDR1 reads DFQATT; CDR2 reads SNEGSKA (reference sequence). V lost 6 bases and J 0 bases, leaving 9 bases between the germline ends. This CDR3 spans 13 amino acids. CDR3 amino acids: CSADPNSGNTIYF. The CDR3 region has the DNA TGCAGTGCGGACCCAAACTCTGGAAACACCATATATTTT.

The V gene is TRBV7-2, the J gene TRBJ2-3; TRBD2 matches 7 bases. This CDR3 region has 15 residues. Germline-derived CDR1 and CDR2 are SGHTA and FQGNSA. The V gene end was trimmed by 5 bases and the J gene end by 2 bases; junction bases not matched to a gene: 7. CDR3 nucleotide sequence: TGTGCCAGCAGCCGACAGACTAGCTACACAGATACGCAGTATTTT. It is translated as CASSRQTSYTDTQYF.

This clonotype was seen ten or more times. The chain recombines TRBV5-1 with TRBJ1-1; D remains ambiguous. Trimming cost V 5 bases and J 1 base, with 9 bases left between them. Looked up from germline, CDR1 is SGHRS and CDR2 is YFSETQ. There are 13 residues in the CDR3. The CDR3 DNA reads TGCGCCAGCAGATTCGATGGGAACACTGAAGCTTTCTTT. Amino acid sequence: CASRFDGNTEAFF.

The J gene is TRBJ2-7, the V gene TRBV7-8; TRBD2 matches at 7 bases. CDR3 length: 12 residues. CDR1 is SGHVS, CDR2 FQNEAQ, per germline. CDR3 amino acids: CASSLAANEQYV. In nucleotides, the CDR3 is TGTGCCAGCAGCCTAGCGGCAAACGAGCAGTACGTC.

The rearrangement uses TRBV4-3 and TRBJ2-3; no firm D call. From germline, CDR1 is LGHNA and CDR2 YSLEER. V was trimmed by 5 bases and J by 2 bases, leaving 17 bases between them. This CDR3 contains 16 residues. The CDR3 loop is CASSDGYGRNTDTQYF. CDR3 DNA sequence: TGCGCCAGCAGCGACGGATACGGACGAAACACAGATACGCAGTATTTT.

This clonotype occurred a few times. The rearrangement links TRBV15 to TRBJ2-4; tentative D call: TRBD2 (5 bases). V was pared by 1 base and J by 7 bases, with 5 bases between. The germline V gene encodes CDR1 LNHNV and CDR2 YYDKDF (reference sequence). The CDR3 runs to 12 residues. CDR3 in amino acids: CATSRAGNIQYF. CDR3 coding DNA: TGTGCCACCAGCAGAGCGGGGAACATTCAGTACTTC.

This rearrangement joins TRBV5-1 to TRBJ1-1, with D unclear. CDR3 length: 13 residues. Looked up from germline, CDR1 is SGHRS and CDR2 is YFSETQ. Trimming cost V 4 bases and J 4 bases, with 11 bases left between them. The CDR3 loop is CASSTPEGTEAFF. The CDR3, as DNA: TGCGCCAGCAGCACTCCGGAAGGCACTGAAGCTTTCTTT.

This clonotype was detected a few times. The V gene is TRBV5-1, the J gene TRBJ2-5, with D hard to call. Germline V gene data show CDR1 as SGHRS and CDR2 as YFSETQ. Trimming removed 0 bases at V and 5 bases at J, with 8 bases between. The CDR3 has 13 residues. The CDR3 nucleotides read TGCGCCAGCAGCTTGGGGAATAGGGAGACCCAGTACTTC. Its protein is CASSLGNRETQYF.

As concerns this clonotype: Being one base from a much bigger clone, this may be a read error. Since the CDR3 does not end with the conserved phenylalanine or tryptophan, this likely comes from a read error. The chain links TRBV5-5 to TRBJ2-5; D is perhaps TRBD1 (6 bases). The length of the CDR3 is 13 residues. Trimming stripped 3 bases from V and 5 bases from J, with 11 bases between. CDR1 is SGHKS, CDR2 YYEKEE, per germline (reference sequence). The CDR3 reads CASSSRGRETQYL. The CDR3 bases are TGTGCCAGCAGCTCCAGGGGTCGGGAGACCCAGTACTTA.

The CDR3, as DNA: TGCGCCAGCAGCCAACAGCCTAGCCCAGTCCCAGATACGCAGTATTTT. This sequence encodes CASSQQPSPVPDTQYF. The rearrangement uses TRBV4-3 and TRBJ2-3, with D perhaps TRBD2 (5 bases). There are 16 residues in the CDR3. Per germline, CDR1 LGHNA and CDR2 YSLEER. Trimming stripped 2 bases from V and 4 bases from J, with 16 bases between.

This clonotype occurred a few times. The rearrangement joins TRBV3-1 to TRBJ2-7; D tentatively reads TRBD1 or TRBD2 (5 bases each). Germline V gene sequence: CDR1 LGHDT, CDR2 YNNKEL (reference sequence). V dropped 5 bases and J dropped 2 bases, with 10 bases sitting between them. This CDR3 has 13 residues. For the CDR3, the DNA is TGTGCCAGCAGCTCGGGACCCCCCTACGAGCAGTACGTC. Its translation: CASSSGPPYEQYV.

This clonotype occurred a few times. The CDR3, as DNA: TGTGCCTGGAGTGTTATATCGTCCGGGGAGCTGTTTTTT. It specifies CAWSVISSGELFF. This rearrangement joins TRBV30 to TRBJ2-2; D remains ambiguous. Per germline, CDR1 GTSNPN and CDR2 SVGIG (reference sequence). The CDR3 is 13 residues long. V gave up 0 bases and J gave up 6 bases, with 8 bases separating them.

The chain employs TRBV12-3 or TRBV12-4 and TRBJ1-4; D is unclear. Deletions cut 4 bases from V and 4 bases from J, with 16 bases between. The CDR3 is 16 residues long. This chain's CDR3 is CASSSRPDILNEKLFF. In DNA, the CDR3 is TGTGCCAGCAGTTCACGTCCAGACATCCTTAATGAAAAACTGTTTTTT.

This chain links TRBV7-9 with TRBJ1-2; 8 positions agree with TRBD1. Germline-derived CDR1 and CDR2 are SEHNR and FQNEAQ (reference sequence). The CDR3 extends over 14 amino acids. The V and J ends lost 3 bases and 3 bases, in that order; junction bases with no gene match: 3. For the CDR3, the DNA is TGTGCCAGCAGCTTTGGACAGGGTGACTATGGCTACACCTTC. Protein product: CASSFGQGDYGYTF.

V gene TRBV7-2 combines with J gene TRBJ2-2; D is undetermined. The CDR3 spans 15 residues. V dropped 1 base and J dropped 4 bases, with 10 bases sitting between them. Germline CDR1 reads SGHTA; CDR2 reads FQGNSA. The CDR3 DNA reads as TGTGCCAGCAGCTTAGTCCCACAGTTCACCGGGGAGCTGTTTTTT. Amino acid sequence: CASSLVPQFTGELFF.

Ten or more counts support this clonotype. The chain uses TRBV5-1 and TRBJ1-1; D is perhaps TRBD1 (5 bases). This CDR3 spans 14 amino acids. Germline V gene lookup returns CDR1 SGHRS and CDR2 YFSETQ. The V end lost 10 bases, the J end lost 2 bases, and 18 bases lay between the germline ends. CDR3 loop: CASRGPGRNTEAFF. The CDR3 bases are TGCGCCTCGAGGGGACCGGGACGTAACACTGAAGCTTTCTTT.